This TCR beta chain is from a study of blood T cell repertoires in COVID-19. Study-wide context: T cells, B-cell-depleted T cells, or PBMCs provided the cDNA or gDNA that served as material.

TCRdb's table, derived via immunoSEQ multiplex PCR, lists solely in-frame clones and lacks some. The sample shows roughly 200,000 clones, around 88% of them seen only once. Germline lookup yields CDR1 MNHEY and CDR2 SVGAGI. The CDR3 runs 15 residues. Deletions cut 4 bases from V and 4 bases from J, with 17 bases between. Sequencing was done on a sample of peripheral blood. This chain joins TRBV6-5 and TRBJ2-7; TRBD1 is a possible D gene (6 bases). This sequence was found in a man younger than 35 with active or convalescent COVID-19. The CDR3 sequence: CASSSQTGWGYEQYF. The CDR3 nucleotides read TGTGCCAGCAGTTCCCAGACAGGATGGGGGTACGAGCAGTACTTC.